These T cell receptor beta chains were read from a single sample in a study of OX40 agonist ivuxolimab in advanced cancers. Repertoires were generated with immunoSEQ multiplex PCR, while TCRdb's copy carries only in-frame clones and drops some. The data hold about 44,000 clones, with over 80% observed a single time. The sequencing here drew on CD4+ or CD8+ T cells sorted from blood, taken in a trial of the OX40 agonist ivuxolimab. The receptors originated from an adult with an advanced solid tumor such as melanoma, head and neck, liver or kidney cancer. The CDR3 runs from the conserved cysteine through the conserved F or W. A D gene is named only where the DNA matches it firmly. The size of a clone is reported for some rows only, either as once, few or many, or as a class for expanded clones.

size: NA
J: TRBJ1-6
D: NA
V: TRBV30
CDR3: CAWSDGADNSPLHF
DNA: TGTGCCTGGAGTGACGGGGCCGATAATTCACCCCTCCACTTT

size: NA
J: TRBJ1-1
D: NA
V: TRBV10-3
CDR3: CAISESNTEAFF
DNA: TGTGCCATCAGTGAGTCCAACACTGAAGCTTTCTTT

size: NA
J: TRBJ1-5
D: TRBD1
V: TRBV6-6
CDR3: CASSPLRDSNQPQHF
DNA: TGTGCCAGCAGTCCCCTGCGGGACAGTAATCAGCCCCAGCATTTT

size: NA
J: TRBJ2-7
D: TRBD1
V: TRBV29-1
CDR3: CSVVAVRTGSAEQYF
DNA: TGCAGCGTTGTGGCGGTTAGGACAGGCTCCGCCGAGCAGTACTTC

size: few
J: TRBJ2-7
D: NA
V: TRBV30
CDR3: CASRDNHYEQYF
DNA: TGTGCCTCCCGGGACAATCACTACGAGCAGTACTTC

size: NA
J: TRBJ1-5
D: NA
V: TRBV4-3
CDR3: CASSQDRGGQPQHF
DNA: TGCGCCAGCAGCCAAGACAGGGGCGGTCAGCCCCAGCATTTT

size: NA
J: TRBJ2-3
D: TRBD2
V: TRBV28
CDR3: CASSPWVTSLTDTQYF
DNA: TGTGCCAGCAGTCCATGGGTGACTAGCCTCACGGATACGCAGTATTTT

size: once
J: TRBJ2-5
D: NA
V: TRBV11-2
CDR3: CASSLRAAGSETQYF
DNA: TGTGCCAGCAGCTTACGGGCCGCAGGTTCAGAGACCCAGTACTTC

size: NA
J: TRBJ2-5
D: NA
V: TRBV7-9
CDR3: CASSLEPRETQYF
DNA: TGTGCCAGCAGCTTAGAACCTCGAGAGACCCAGTACTTC

size: NA
J: TRBJ2-2
D: NA
V: TRBV28
CDR3: CASSLDSVAGELFF
DNA: TGTGCCAGCAGTTTGGACAGCGTCGCCGGGGAGCTGTTTTTT

size: NA
J: TRBJ1-1
D: NA
V: TRBV7-9
CDR3: CASSLDAGRAQAFF
DNA: TGTGCCAGCAGCTTAGACGCAGGGAGAGCGCAAGCTTTCTTT

size: few
J: TRBJ2-7
D: NA
V: TRBV6-5
CDR3: CASSYGPDNEQYF
DNA: TGTGCCAGCAGTTACGGGCCAGATAACGAGCAGTACTTC

size: NA
J: TRBJ2-7
D: NA
V: TRBV29-1
CDR3: CSVLQGSTDGAYEQYF
DNA: TGCAGCGTTCTTCAAGGGTCGACAGACGGTGCGTACGAGCAGTACTTC

size: NA
J: TRBJ2-3
D: NA
V: TRBV6-5
CDR3: CASSYPGQSTDTQYF
DNA: TGTGCCAGCAGTTACCCTGGACAGAGCACAGATACGCAGTATTTT

size: NA
J: TRBJ2-1
D: TRBD2
V: TRBV18
CDR3: CASSPRILGGRVYNEQFF
DNA: TGTGCCAGCTCACCCCGAATTCTTGGCGGGAGGGTTTACAATGAGCAGTTCTTC

size: NA
J: TRBJ1-2
D: TRBD1
V: TRBV5-5
CDR3: CASSRDSRYGYTF
DNA: TGTGCCAGCAGCCGGGACAGTCGCTATGGCTACACCTTC

size: NA
J: TRBJ1-1
D: NA
V: TRBV7-8
CDR3: CASSPGALNTEAFF
DNA: TGTGCCAGCAGCCCAGGGGCGTTGAACACTGAAGCTTTCTTT

size: NA
J: TRBJ2-5
D: NA
V: TRBV5-6
CDR3: CASSLVVTQETQYF
DNA: TGTGCCAGCAGCTTGGTTGTTACACAAGAGACCCAGTACTTC

size: once
J: TRBJ2-7
D: TRBD2
V: TRBV25-1
CDR3: CASSETRLAGNEQYF
DNA: TGTGCCAGCAGTGAAACAAGACTAGCGGGAAACGAGCAGTACTTC

size: NA
J: TRBJ2-1
D: NA
V: TRBV28
CDR3: CASSTDWEQFF
DNA: TGTGCCAGCAGTACGGACTGGGAGCAGTTCTTC

size: NA
J: TRBJ2-7
D: NA
V: TRBV4-3
CDR3: CASSQVGTESYEQYF
DNA: TGCGCCAGCAGCCAAGTTGGGACGGAGTCCTACGAGCAGTACTTC

size: NA
J: TRBJ2-5
D: NA
V: TRBV14
CDR3: CASSQDREIWETQYF
DNA: TGTGCCAGCAGCCAAGACCGGGAGATTTGGGAGACCCAGTACTTC

size: once
J: TRBJ1-2
D: NA
V: TRBV5-1
CDR3: CASSYVRGADGGYTF
DNA: TGCGCCAGCAGCTATGTCCGGGGGGCAGATGGTGGCTACACCTTC

size: few
J: TRBJ2-3
D: NA
V: TRBV18
CDR3: CASSTSVGEGVSTDTQYF
DNA: TGTGCCAGCTCGACCAGTGTGGGAGAGGGGGTCTCCACAGATACGCAGTATTTT

size: NA
J: TRBJ2-7
D: TRBD1
V: TRBV4-1
CDR3: CASSQAPGGSRVEQYF
DNA: TGCGCCAGCAGCCAAGCGCCAGGGGGCTCGCGCGTCGAGCAGTACTTC

size: NA
J: TRBJ1-5
D: NA
V: TRBV27
CDR3: CASRDLGPARNQPQHF
DNA: TGTGCCAGCAGAGACCTGGGACCAGCCCGCAATCAGCCCCAGCATTTT

size: NA
J: TRBJ2-7
D: NA
V: TRBV30
CDR3: CAWSEQVLVISSYEQYF
DNA: TGTGCCTGGAGTGAGCAGGTCCTGGTAATTAGCTCCTACGAGCAGTACTTC

size: NA
J: TRBJ1-2
D: NA
V: TRBV7-6
CDR3: CASSLGGGPYYGYTF
DNA: TGTGCCAGCAGCTTAGGGGGGGGACCCTATTATGGCTACACCTTC

size: NA
J: TRBJ1-5
D: NA
V: TRBV4-1
CDR3: CASSQVTGNNQPQHF
DNA: TGCGCCAGCAGCCAAGTCACAGGGAACAATCAGCCCCAGCATTTT

size: NA
J: TRBJ1-1
D: NA
V: TRBV7-9
CDR3: CASSPFPRAPDTEAFF
DNA: TGTGCCAGCAGCCCGTTTCCCAGGGCTCCGGACACTGAAGCTTTCTTT

size: NA
J: TRBJ2-1
D: NA
V: TRBV4-1
CDR3: CASSDRASYNEQFF
DNA: TGCGCCAGCAGCGACAGAGCCTCCTACAATGAGCAGTTCTTC

size: once
J: TRBJ1-1
D: TRBD1
V: TRBV5-1
CDR3: CASGSYDRGNTEAFF
DNA: TGCGCCAGCGGTTCTTACGACAGGGGGAACACTGAAGCTTTCTTT

size: NA
J: TRBJ2-7
D: TRBD2
V: TRBV27
CDR3: CASSFSGGAYEQYF
DNA: TGTGCCAGCAGTTTCTCGGGGGGGGCCTACGAGCAGTACTTC

size: NA
J: TRBJ1-1
D: NA
V: TRBV11-2
CDR3: CASRAVGYGTEAFF
DNA: TGTGCCAGCCGAGCCGTAGGGTATGGCACTGAAGCTTTCTTT

size: NA
J: TRBJ2-7
D: TRBD1
V: TRBV7-2
CDR3: CASSLRGQGYYEQYF
DNA: TGTGCCAGCAGCTTAAGGGGACAGGGTTACTACGAGCAGTACTTC